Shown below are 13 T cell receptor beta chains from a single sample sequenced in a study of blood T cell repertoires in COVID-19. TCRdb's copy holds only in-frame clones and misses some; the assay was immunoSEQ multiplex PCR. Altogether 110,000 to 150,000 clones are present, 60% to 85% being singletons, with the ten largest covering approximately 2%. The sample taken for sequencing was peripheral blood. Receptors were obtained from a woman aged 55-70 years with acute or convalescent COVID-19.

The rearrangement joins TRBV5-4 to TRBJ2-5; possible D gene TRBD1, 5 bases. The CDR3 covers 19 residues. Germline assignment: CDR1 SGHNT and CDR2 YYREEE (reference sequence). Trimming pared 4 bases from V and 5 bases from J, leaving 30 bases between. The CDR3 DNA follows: TGTGCCAGCAGCGTAAATGGGGCGGCGTTTCAACGACGGGTGGAGACCCAGTACTTC. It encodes CASSVNGAAFQRRVETQYF. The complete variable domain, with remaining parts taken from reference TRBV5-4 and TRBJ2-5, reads ETGVTQSPTHLIKTRGQQVTLRCSSQSGHNTVSWYQQALGQGPQFIFQYYREEENGRGNFPPRFSGLQFPNYSSELNVNALELDDSALYLCASSVNGAAFQRRVETQYFGPGTRLLVL.

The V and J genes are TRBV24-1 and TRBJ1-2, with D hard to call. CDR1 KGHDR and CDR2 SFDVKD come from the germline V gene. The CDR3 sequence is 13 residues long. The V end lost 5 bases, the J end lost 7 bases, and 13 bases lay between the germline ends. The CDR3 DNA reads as TGTGCCACCAGTGCGCCCGGGGAATCTGGCTACACCTTC. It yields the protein CATSAPGESGYTF.

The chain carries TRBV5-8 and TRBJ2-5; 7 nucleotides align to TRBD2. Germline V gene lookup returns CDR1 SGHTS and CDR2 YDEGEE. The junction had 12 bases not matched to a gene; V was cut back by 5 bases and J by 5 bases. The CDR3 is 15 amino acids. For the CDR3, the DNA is TGTGCCAGCAGTTTCCCGGGACTCGGGGGGGAGACCCAGTACTTC. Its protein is CASSFPGLGGETQYF.

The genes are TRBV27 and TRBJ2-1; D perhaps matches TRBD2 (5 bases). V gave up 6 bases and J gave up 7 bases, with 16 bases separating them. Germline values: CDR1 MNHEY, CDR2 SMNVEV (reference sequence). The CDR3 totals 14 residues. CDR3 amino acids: CASSFVATRNEQFF. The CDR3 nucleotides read TGTGCCAGCAGCTTCGTAGCGACCCGAAATGAGCAGTTCTTC.

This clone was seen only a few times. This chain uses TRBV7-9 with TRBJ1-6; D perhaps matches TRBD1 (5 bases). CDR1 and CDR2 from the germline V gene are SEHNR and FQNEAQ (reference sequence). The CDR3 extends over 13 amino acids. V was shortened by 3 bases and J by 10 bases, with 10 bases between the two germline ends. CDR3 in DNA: TGTGCCAGCAGCTTGGAAGGGGAATCACCCCTCCACTTT. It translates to CASSLEGESPLHF.

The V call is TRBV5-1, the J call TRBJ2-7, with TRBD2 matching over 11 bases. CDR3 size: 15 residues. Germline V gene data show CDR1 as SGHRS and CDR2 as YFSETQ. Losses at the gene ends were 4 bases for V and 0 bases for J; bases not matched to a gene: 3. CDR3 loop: CASSGGTSGSYEQYF. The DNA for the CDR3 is TGCGCCAGCAGCGGCGGGACTAGCGGCTCCTACGAGCAGTACTTC.

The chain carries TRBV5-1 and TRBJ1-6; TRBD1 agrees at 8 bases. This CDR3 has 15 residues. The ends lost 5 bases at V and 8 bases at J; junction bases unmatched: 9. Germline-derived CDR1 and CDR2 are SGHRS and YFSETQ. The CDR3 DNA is TGCGCCAGCAGTTCGGACAGGGCCGTCGATTCACCCCTCCACTTT. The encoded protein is CASSSDRAVDSPLHF.

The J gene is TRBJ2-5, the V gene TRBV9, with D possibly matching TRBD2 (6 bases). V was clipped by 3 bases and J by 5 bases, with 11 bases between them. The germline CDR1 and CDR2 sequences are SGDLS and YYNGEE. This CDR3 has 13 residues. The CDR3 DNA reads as TGTGCCAGCAGCGGCGGTGGGGGGGAGACCCAGTACTTC. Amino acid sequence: CASSGGGGETQYF.

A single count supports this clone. CDR3 bases: TGTGCCAGCAGTCTCAGGGGCACAGATACGCAGTATTTT. Its translation: CASSLRGTDTQYF. This chain connects TRBV5-6 to TRBJ2-3, with D possibly matching TRBD1 (5 bases). This CDR3 is 13 amino acids long. The germline V gene encodes CDR1 SGHDT and CDR2 YYEEEE. The germline V and J ends were trimmed by 5 bases and 1 base, with 8 bases remaining between them.

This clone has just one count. CDR3 sequence: CAWGGGQRPEEKLFF. In nucleotides, the CDR3 is TGTGCCTGGGGGGGCGGACAGCGGCCTGAGGAAAAACTGTTTTTT. V and J are TRBV30 and TRBJ1-4, with D possibly TRBD1 on 6 matching bases. V was clipped by 5 bases and J by 8 bases, with 21 bases between them. CDR1 and CDR2 from the germline V gene are GTSNPN and SVGIG (reference sequence). The CDR3 is 15 amino acids.

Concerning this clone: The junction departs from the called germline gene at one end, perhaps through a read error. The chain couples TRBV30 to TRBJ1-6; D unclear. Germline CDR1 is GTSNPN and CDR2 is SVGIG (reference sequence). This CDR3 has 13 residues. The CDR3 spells CAWKWQYNSPLHF. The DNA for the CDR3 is TGTGCCTGGAAGTGGCAGTATAATTCACCGCTCCACTTT.

The CDR3 here is CASSLAGSNTGELFF. The CDR3 nucleotides read TGTGCCAGCAGCCTAGCGGGGTCGAACACCGGGGAGCTGTTTTTT. The chain joins TRBV7-3 to TRBJ2-2; 9 bases align to TRBD2. The CDR3 covers 15 residues. V gave up 5 bases and J gave up 0 bases; unmatched junction bases: 1. In germline, CDR1 is SGHTA, CDR2 FQGTGA.

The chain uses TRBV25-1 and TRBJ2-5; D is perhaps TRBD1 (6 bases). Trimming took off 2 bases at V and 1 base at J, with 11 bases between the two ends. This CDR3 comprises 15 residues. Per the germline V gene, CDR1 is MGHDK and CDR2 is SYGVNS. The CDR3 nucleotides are TGTGCCAGCAGTGAAGGACAGCAGATCCAAGAGACCCAGTACTTC. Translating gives CASSEGQQIQETQYF.